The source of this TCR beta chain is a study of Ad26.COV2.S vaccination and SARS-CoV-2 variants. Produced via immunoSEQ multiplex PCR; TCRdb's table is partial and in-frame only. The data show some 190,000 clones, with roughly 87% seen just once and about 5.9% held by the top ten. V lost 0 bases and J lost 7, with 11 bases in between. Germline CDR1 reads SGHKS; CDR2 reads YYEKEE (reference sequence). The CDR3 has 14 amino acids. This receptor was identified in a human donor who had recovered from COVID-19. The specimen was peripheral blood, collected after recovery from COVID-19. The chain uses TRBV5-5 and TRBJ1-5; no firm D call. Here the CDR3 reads CASSLASVGQPQHF. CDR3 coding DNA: TGTGCCAGCAGCTTGGCTTCTGTCGGGCAGCCCCAGCATTTT. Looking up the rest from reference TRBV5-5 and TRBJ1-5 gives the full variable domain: DAGVTQSPTHLIKTRGQQVTLRCSPISGHKSVSWYQQVLGQGPQFIFQYYEKEERGRGNFPDRFSARQFPNYSSELNVNALLLGDSALYLCASSLASVGQPQHFGDGTRLSIL.